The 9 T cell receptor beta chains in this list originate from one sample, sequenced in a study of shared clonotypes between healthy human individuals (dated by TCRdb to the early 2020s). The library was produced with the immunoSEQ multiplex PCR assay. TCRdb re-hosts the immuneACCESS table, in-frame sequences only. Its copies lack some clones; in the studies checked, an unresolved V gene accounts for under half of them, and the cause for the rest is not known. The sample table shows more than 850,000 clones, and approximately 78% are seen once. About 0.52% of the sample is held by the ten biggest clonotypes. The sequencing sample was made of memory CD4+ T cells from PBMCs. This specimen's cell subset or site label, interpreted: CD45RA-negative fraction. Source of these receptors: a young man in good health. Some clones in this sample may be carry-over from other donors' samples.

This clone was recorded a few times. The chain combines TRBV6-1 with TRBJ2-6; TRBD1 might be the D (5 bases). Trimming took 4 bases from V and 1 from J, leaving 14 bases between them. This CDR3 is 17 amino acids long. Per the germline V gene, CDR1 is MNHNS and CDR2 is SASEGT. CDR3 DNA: TGTGCCAGCAGTGGGAACAGGTACACTTCTGGGGCCAACGTCCTGACTTTC. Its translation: CASSGNRYTSGANVLTF.

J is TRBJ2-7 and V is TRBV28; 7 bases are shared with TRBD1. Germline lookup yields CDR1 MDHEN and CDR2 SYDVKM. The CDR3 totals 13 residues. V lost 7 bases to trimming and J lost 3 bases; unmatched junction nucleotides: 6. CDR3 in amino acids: CASIRQGRYEQYF. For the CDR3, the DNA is TGTGCCAGCATCCGACAGGGCCGCTACGAGCAGTACTTC. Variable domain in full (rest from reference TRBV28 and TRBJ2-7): DVKVTQSSRYLVKRTGEKVFLECVQDMDHENMFWYRQDPGLGLRLIYFSYDVKMKEKGDIPEGYSVSREKKERFSLILESASTNQTSMYLCASIRQGRYEQYFGPGTRLTVT.

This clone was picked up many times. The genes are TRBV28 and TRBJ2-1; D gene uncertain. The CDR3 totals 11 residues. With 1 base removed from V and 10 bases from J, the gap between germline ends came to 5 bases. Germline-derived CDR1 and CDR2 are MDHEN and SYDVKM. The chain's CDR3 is CASSLSVEQFF. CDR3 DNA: TGTGCCAGCAGTTTATCCGTCGAGCAGTTCTTC. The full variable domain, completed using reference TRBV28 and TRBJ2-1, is DVKVTQSSRYLVKRTGEKVFLECVQDMDHENMFWYRQDPGLGLRLIYFSYDVKMKEKGDIPEGYSVSREKKERFSLILESASTNQTSMYLCASSLSVEQFFGPGTRLTVL.

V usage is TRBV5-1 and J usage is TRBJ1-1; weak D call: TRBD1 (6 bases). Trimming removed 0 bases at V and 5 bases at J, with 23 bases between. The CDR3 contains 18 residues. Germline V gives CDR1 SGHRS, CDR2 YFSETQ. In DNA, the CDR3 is TGCGCCAGCAGCTTGGACAGGGTCGGTAGTCGAGGGTCGACTGAAGCTTTCTTT. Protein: CASSLDRVGSRGSTEAFF.

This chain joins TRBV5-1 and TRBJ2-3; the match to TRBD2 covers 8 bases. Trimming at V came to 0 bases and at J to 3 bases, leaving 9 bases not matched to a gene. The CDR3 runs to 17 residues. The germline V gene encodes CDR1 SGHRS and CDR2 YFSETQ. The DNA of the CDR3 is TGCGCCAGCAGCTTGGTAGCCAGCGGGAGCAGAACAGATACGCAGTATTTT. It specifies CASSLVASGSRTDTQYF.

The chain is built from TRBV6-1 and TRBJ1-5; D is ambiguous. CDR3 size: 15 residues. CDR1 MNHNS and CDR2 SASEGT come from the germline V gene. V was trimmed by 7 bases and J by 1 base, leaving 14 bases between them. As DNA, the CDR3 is TGTGCCAGCACCATGAGCGGGTTGAGCAATCAGCCCCAGCATTTT. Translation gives CASTMSGLSNQPQHF.

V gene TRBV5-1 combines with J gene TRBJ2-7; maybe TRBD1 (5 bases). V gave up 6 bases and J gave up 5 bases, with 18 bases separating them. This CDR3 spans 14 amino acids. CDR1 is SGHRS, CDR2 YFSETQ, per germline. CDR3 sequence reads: CASTQGAKGDEQYF. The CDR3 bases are TGCGCCAGCACCCAAGGGGCTAAGGGCGACGAGCAGTACTTC.

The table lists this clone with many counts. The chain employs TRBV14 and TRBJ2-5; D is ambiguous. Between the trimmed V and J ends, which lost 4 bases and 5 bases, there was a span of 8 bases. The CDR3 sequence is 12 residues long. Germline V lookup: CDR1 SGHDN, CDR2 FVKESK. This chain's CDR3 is CASSLNRETQYF. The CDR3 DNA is TGTGCCAGCAGCCTCAACCGGGAGACCCAGTACTTC.

The CDR3 region is CASSLVGTTAQDTQYF. Here the CDR3 DNA reads TGTGCCAGCAGCTTAGTGGGCACTACGGCACAAGATACGCAGTATTTT. V gene TRBV7-2 combines with J gene TRBJ2-3; D unresolved. This CDR3 region has 16 residues. CDR1 is SGHTA, CDR2 FQGNSA, per germline. V gave up 1 base and J gave up 5 bases, with 16 bases separating them.